This TCR beta chain was captured by sequencing in a study of CD8 T cells in ankylosing spondylitis. Findings of the study overall: Disease-linked clones reportedly concentrated significantly in matched ankylosing spondylitis synovial fluid.

V was clipped by 6 bases and J by 5 bases; unmatched bases: 13. The CDR3 runs 15 residues. The V gene's germline CDR1 is MNHEY and CDR2 SMNVEV (reference sequence). Using quantitative 5'-RACE with molecular barcodes, the authors made TCR beta libraries. TCRdb reprocessed the 5' RACE reads with MiXCR, giving one entry per CDR3 protein. Among more than 250,000 distinct CDR3 sequences listed, approximately 10% were seen once. Comments on this clonotype: The antigen is unknown.

The receptor was derived from a female donor with ankylosing spondylitis or in good health (not recorded which). The sequenced sample was blood, either unsorted or a sorted T cell fraction (not recorded which). The rearrangement joins TRBV27 to TRBJ2-7, with TRBD1 matching over 7 bases. The CDR3 loop reads CASRQNQGDGDEQYF. CDR3 nucleotides: TGTGCCAGCAGACAAAACCAGGGGGATGGCGACGAGCAGTACTTC.